The subject of this entry is one TCR beta chain. The sample comes from a study of lymphopenia after photon versus proton radiotherapy. The V gene end was trimmed by 11 bases and the J gene end by 1 base; junction bases not matched to a gene: 24. The CDR3 is 20 residues long. The germline V gene has CDR1 MNHEY and CDR2 SMNVEV (reference sequence). This table comes from immunoSEQ multiplex PCR, and its TCRdb copy is limited to in-frame clones, with some not included. The top ten hold roughly 15% of the sample, which has about 39,000 clones, approximately 90% seen once. This TCR came from a man between 60 and 75 years old with cholangiocarcinoma. Sequencing was performed on peripheral blood, taken from a patient treated with photon-based radiotherapy. The chain employs TRBV27 and TRBJ1-5, with 9 positions matching TRBD1. The CDR3 DNA reads as TGTGCCGTACCAGCATGTACGGACAGGGGCCCGCCGATCAGCAATCAGCCCCAGCATTTT. Its protein product is CAVPACTDRGPPISNQPQHF.